These 18 T cell receptor beta chains were all obtained from the same sample, sequenced in a study of blood T cell repertoires in COVID-19 (dated by TCRdb to 2018 to 2020). Libraries were constructed by the immunoSEQ multiplex PCR assay. TCRdb mirrors the immuneACCESS table, restricted to in-frame sequences. Some clones are absent from its copies; in checked studies, under half trace to an unresolved V gene, and the reason for the others is unknown. Recorded for this sample are tens of thousands of clones; about 85% of them occurred a single time. The top ten clones comprise roughly 12% of the sample. Sequenced sample: peripheral blood. The receptor source for this set is a human donor in a cohort sampled during active COVID-19.

The rearrangement uses TRBV5-4 and TRBJ2-7, with 9 nucleotides matching TRBD2. Losses at the gene ends were 4 bases for V and 5 bases for J; bases not matched to a gene: 13. CDR3 size: 16 residues. The germline CDR1 and CDR2 sequences are SGHNT and YYREEE (reference sequence). CDR3 sequence (DNA): TGTGCCAGCAGCGGTTGGGCGGCGGGAGGGCCAGACGAGCAGTACTTC. Translated, it gives CASSGWAAGGPDEQYF. The entire variable domain, with the rest obtained from reference TRBV5-4 and TRBJ2-7, is as follows: ETGVTQSPTHLIKTRGQQVTLRCSSQSGHNTVSWYQQALGQGPQFIFQYYREEENGRGNFPPRFSGLQFPNYSSELNVNALELDDSALYLCASSGWAAGGPDEQYFGPGTRLTVT.

This clone occurred a few times. This chain's CDR3 is CASSLRRYEQYF. The CDR3 coding sequence is TGTGCCAGCAGCTTAAGGAGGTACGAGCAGTACTTC. This chain joins TRBV11-2 and TRBJ2-7; perhaps TRBD2 as D (5 bases). The CDR3 sequence is 12 residues long. Per the germline V gene, CDR1 is SGHAT and CDR2 is FQNNGV. The ends were cut back, 2 bases at V and 4 bases at J, with 6 bases in the middle.

The chain recombines TRBV4-2 with TRBJ1-2; D gene uncertain. The length of the CDR3 is 13 residues. V was trimmed by 0 bases and J by 3 bases, leaving 5 bases between them. The germline V gene has CDR1 LGHNA and CDR2 YNFKEQ. The chain's CDR3 is CASSQDPDYGYTF. CDR3 DNA sequence: TGTGCCAGCAGCCAAGACCCCGACTATGGCTACACCTTC.

V and J are TRBV18 and TRBJ1-5, with 8 positions matching TRBD1. Germline values: CDR1 KGHSH, CDR2 LQKENI. The CDR3 is 15 amino acids. Trimming at V came to 0 bases and at J to 7 bases, leaving 5 bases not matched to a gene. The CDR3 here is CASSPPEDRAQPQHF. CDR3 bases: TGTGCCAGCTCACCACCGGAGGACAGGGCACAGCCCCAGCATTTT.

The rearrangement uses TRBV9 and TRBJ1-2, with TRBD1 matching 8 bases. Germline values: CDR1 SGDLS, CDR2 YYNGEE. There are 16 residues in the CDR3. Trimming at V came to 2 bases and at J to 4 bases, leaving 10 bases not matched to a gene. CDR3 DNA sequence: TGTGCCAGCAGCGTTTCAGGGGGCGGTACGGTCTATGGCTACACCTTC. Amino acids: CASSVSGGGTVYGYTF. The full variable domain, with the rest looked up from reference TRBV9 and TRBJ1-2, is DSGVTQTPKHLITATGQRVTLRCSPRSGDLSVYWYQQSLDQGLQFLIQYYNGEERAKGNILERFSAQQFPDLHSELNLSSLELGDSALYFCASSVSGGGTVYGYTFGSGTRLTVV.

The V gene is TRBV7-2, the J gene TRBJ2-2; 13 bases match TRBD2. Germline CDR1 reads SGHTA; CDR2 reads FQGNSA. The CDR3 is made up of 17 amino acids. V lost 4 bases, J lost 7 bases, and 9 bases stayed unmatched. The CDR3 region has the DNA TGTGCCAGCAGCTCACGGACTAGCGGGAGAGGGGTCGGGGAGCTGTTTTTT. This codes for CASSSRTSGRGVGELFF.

This chain joins TRBV6-5 and TRBJ1-1; TRBD1 is a possible D gene (5 bases). The CDR3 contains 14 residues. Trimming cost V 6 bases and J 0 bases, with 11 bases left between them. Germline CDR1 MNHEY, CDR2 SVGAGI. The CDR3 reads CASSRQFMNTEAFF. The CDR3, as DNA: TGTGCCAGCAGCCGACAGTTCATGAACACTGAAGCTTTCTTT.

This clone was detected a few times. CDR3 sequence reads: CAWSGFRRAGGMTPLHF. Here the CDR3 DNA reads TGTGCCTGGAGTGGCTTCAGGCGAGCAGGGGGCATGACACCCCTCCACTTT. V and J are TRBV30 and TRBJ1-6; 8 bases line up with TRBD1. The CDR3 runs to 17 residues. CDR1 is GTSNPN, CDR2 SVGIG, per germline (reference sequence). The ends lost 1 base at V and 11 bases at J; junction bases unmatched: 16.

The V and J genes are TRBV6-5 and TRBJ1-5; D perhaps matches TRBD1 (5 bases). The germline V gene encodes CDR1 MNHEY and CDR2 SVGAGI. CDR3 size: 15 residues. Trimming pared 6 bases from V and 0 bases from J, leaving 12 bases between. CDR3 in DNA: TGTGCCAGCAGGCGGACACGGTATAGCAATCAGCCCCAGCATTTT. Its protein is CASRRTRYSNQPQHF.

The chain is built from TRBV30 and TRBJ1-1, with D possibly being TRBD1 (5 bases). Germline loops: CDR1 GTSNPN, CDR2 SVGIG (reference sequence). V lost 0 bases to trimming and J lost 4 bases, with 9 bases between them. There are 13 residues in the CDR3. The CDR3 loop is CAWSVGVGTEAFF. CDR3 DNA sequence: TGTGCCTGGAGTGTAGGGGTGGGCACTGAAGCTTTCTTT.

V is TRBV4-1 and J is TRBJ1-5; D uncertain. There are 14 residues in the CDR3. V was pared by 0 bases and J by 9 bases, with 12 bases between. The germline V gene has CDR1 MGHRA and CDR2 YSYEKL. The chain's CDR3 is CASSQDQTNGPQHF. In DNA form, the CDR3 reads TGCGCCAGCAGCCAAGATCAGACAAATGGGCCCCAGCATTTT.

The J gene is TRBJ2-4, the V gene TRBV30; possible D gene TRBD1, 6 bases. The V gene's germline CDR1 is GTSNPN and CDR2 SVGIG (reference sequence). Trimming cost V 0 bases and J 4 bases, with 13 bases left between them. The length of the CDR3 is 15 residues. CDR3 coding DNA: TGTGCCTGGAGTGTACGGGAAGGACAGAAAAACATTCAGTACTTC. Residues: CAWSVREGQKNIQYF.

This clone was counted only a few times. V is TRBV19 and J is TRBJ1-2, with D possibly matching TRBD1 (6 bases). This CDR3 spans 12 amino acids. V lost 8 bases and J lost 2, with 9 bases in between. Per germline, CDR1 LNHDA and CDR2 SQIVND (reference sequence). The CDR3 region has the DNA TGTGCCAGTGCACAGGGAAACTATGGCTACACCTTC. Its translation is CASAQGNYGYTF.

The gene calls are TRBV7-7 and TRBJ2-1; 11 nucleotides line up with TRBD2. The V segment lost 5 bases and the J segment 3 bases; nucleotides outside the gene matches: 3. The CDR3 is 15 amino acids. Germline lookup yields CDR1 SSHAT and CDR2 FNYEAQ (reference sequence). The CDR3, as DNA: TGTGCCAGCAGCCCCGGGACTAGCGGCTACAATGAGCAGTTCTTC. It codes for CASSPGTSGYNEQFF.

V is TRBV7-6 and J is TRBJ2-5, with D unresolved. V was trimmed by 2 bases and J by 4 bases, leaving 11 bases between them. Germline CDR1 and CDR2: SGHVS and FNYEAQ. CDR3 size: 14 residues. CDR3 coding DNA: TGTGCCAGCAGCTTACCCACCCCCGGAGAGACCCAGTACTTC. Translated: CASSLPTPGETQYF.

CDR3 residues: CASSYPYLRGRGYEQYF. The DNA for the CDR3 is TGTGCCAGCAGTTACCCTTACCTCAGGGGAAGGGGGTACGAGCAGTACTTC. The chain combines TRBV28 with TRBJ2-7, with a tentative D call TRBD1 (6 bases). The CDR3 runs 17 residues. V was cut by 4 bases and J by 4 bases, with 23 bases left in between. The germline CDR1 and CDR2 sequences are MDHEN and SYDVKM.

J is TRBJ1-2 and V is TRBV14; D is undetermined. Looked up from germline, CDR1 is SGHDN and CDR2 is FVKESK. The CDR3 extends over 13 amino acids. Trimming pared 1 base from V and 2 bases from J, leaving 5 bases between. The CDR3 DNA reads as TGTGCCAGCAGCCAAGGGCAGAACTATGGCTACACCTTC. This sequence encodes CASSQGQNYGYTF.

The chain couples TRBV7-8 to TRBJ1-5, with unresolved D. CDR1 and CDR2 (germline): SGHVS, FQNEAQ. The CDR3 runs 14 residues. Between the trimmed V and J ends, which lost 0 bases and 1 base, there was a span of 4 bases. The CDR3 sequence: CASSLAASNQPQHF. Written as DNA, the CDR3 is TGTGCCAGCAGCTTAGCGGCAAGCAATCAGCCCCAGCATTTT.